This entry lists 8 T cell receptor beta chains sequenced from one sample in a study of shared clonotypes between healthy human individuals. Profiled with immunoSEQ multiplex PCR; TCRdb holds only in-frame clones, not every one. The repertoire holds millions of clones, with about 93% as singletons. CD45RO-negative CD8 cells positively selected for CCR7 made up the naive population, which excluded terminally differentiated effector memory CD45RA+ cells. Sequenced input: naive CD8+ T cells from PBMCs. These receptors all come from a man between 18 and 35 years old in good health. Some clones in this sample may be carry-over from other donors' samples.

A remark on this clone: The same CDR3 is also encoded by other DNA sequences in this sample. This chain uses TRBV2 with TRBJ2-1; no firm D call. Trimming removed 6 bases from V and 5 bases from J, with 8 bases in between. Germline CDR1 reads SNHLY; CDR2 reads FYNNEI. This CDR3 region has 12 residues. CDR3 protein: CASSARDNEQFF. CDR3 DNA: TGTGCCAGCAGCGCCCGAGACAATGAGCAGTTCTTC.

The chain couples TRBV7-9 to TRBJ2-7; tentatively, D is TRBD2 (5 bases). This CDR3 comprises 15 residues. Per germline, CDR1 SEHNR and CDR2 FQNEAQ (reference sequence). Between the trimmed V and J ends, which lost 4 bases and 1 base, there was a span of 14 bases. Written as DNA, the CDR3 is TGTGCCAGCAGCTACGAGGGTGGTGGATCCTACGAGCAGTACTTC. Translation gives CASSYEGGGSYEQYF.

The chain has TRBV14 and TRBJ2-1; TRBD1 agrees at 8 bases. The V segment lost 0 bases and the J segment 0 bases; nucleotides outside the gene matches: 13. The length of the CDR3 is 20 residues. Germline V lookup: CDR1 SGHDN, CDR2 FVKESK. The CDR3 nucleotides read TGTGCCAGCAGCCAAGATCATGTTTCAGGGGGCGGGCTCTCCTACAATGAGCAGTTCTTC. This encodes CASSQDHVSGGGLSYNEQFF.

This sequence joins TRBV5-4 and TRBJ2-5; no definite D call. Germline V CDR1 and CDR2: SGHNT, YYREEE (reference sequence). The ends were cut back, 4 bases at V and 2 bases at J, with 12 bases in the middle. This CDR3 has 14 residues. CDR3 region: CASSVYHRQETQYF. The CDR3 DNA reads as TGTGCCAGCAGCGTCTACCACCGACAAGAGACCCAGTACTTC.

This clone was found once. J is TRBJ1-5 and V is TRBV28; D is unresolved. Germline lookup yields CDR1 MDHEN and CDR2 SYDVKM. V shed 5 bases and J shed 4 bases, with 12 bases lying between them. The CDR3 spans 14 residues. This CDR3 reads CASSQPGRNQPQHF. The CDR3 DNA reads TGTGCCAGCAGTCAGCCGGGCAGGAATCAGCCCCAGCATTTT.

This sequence joins TRBV5-1 and TRBJ2-3, with TRBD2 identical over 8 bases. Per germline, CDR1 SGHRS and CDR2 YFSETQ. The ends lost 6 bases at V and 2 bases at J; junction bases unmatched: 11. There are 16 residues in the CDR3. CDR3 protein: CASIRGGIGPTDTQYF. CDR3 DNA sequence: TGCGCCAGCATCCGGGGGGGTATTGGACCCACAGATACGCAGTATTTT.

The chain carries TRBV7-8 and TRBJ1-1; weak D call: TRBD1 (5 bases). Trimming cost V 2 bases and J 4 bases, with 14 bases left between them. The CDR3 has 15 residues. Germline V gene data show CDR1 as SGHVS and CDR2 as FQNEAQ. Here the CDR3 DNA reads TGTGCCAGCAGCTTAACGGGACGGGGGGTCACTGAAGCTTTCTTT. It translates to CASSLTGRGVTEAFF.

The chain has TRBV28 and TRBJ2-7; D remains ambiguous. From germline, CDR1 is MDHEN and CDR2 SYDVKM. The CDR3 consists of 14 residues. Trimming removed 3 bases from V and 2 bases from J, with 11 bases in between. The CDR3 bases are TGTGCCAGCAGTTTCTCCCTAGTGGCCTACGAGCAGTACTTC. Its translation is CASSFSLVAYEQYF.